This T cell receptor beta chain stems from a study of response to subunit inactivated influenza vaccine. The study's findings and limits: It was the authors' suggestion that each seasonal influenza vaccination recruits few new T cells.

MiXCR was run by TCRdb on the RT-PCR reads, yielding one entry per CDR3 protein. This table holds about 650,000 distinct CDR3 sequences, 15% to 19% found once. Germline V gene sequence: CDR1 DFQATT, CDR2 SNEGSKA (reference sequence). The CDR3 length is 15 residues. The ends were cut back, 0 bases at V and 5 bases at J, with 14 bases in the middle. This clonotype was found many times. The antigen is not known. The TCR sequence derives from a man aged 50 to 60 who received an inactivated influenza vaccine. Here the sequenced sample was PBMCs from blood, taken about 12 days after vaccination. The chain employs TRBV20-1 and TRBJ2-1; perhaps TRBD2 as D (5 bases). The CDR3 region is CSARDIRGANNEQFF. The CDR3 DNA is TGCAGTGCTAGAGATATCCGGGGAGCGAACAATGAGCAGTTCTTC.